The 28 T cell receptor beta chains listed next were all sequenced from one sample in a study of beta chain features in type 1 diabetes (dated by TCRdb to the late 2010s). General findings and caveats noted by the study authors: A moderate but significant shortening of TCRB CDR3 length was observed in type 1 diabetes patients in all four CD4+ subsets.

Their specific antigens are unknown. To prepare the library, the immunoSEQ multiplex PCR assay was applied. The High Capacity cDNA Reverse Transcription Kit was used to reverse transcribe all of the isolated RNA, meaning that expressed TCRB transcripts were what got sequenced. TCRdb mirrors the immuneACCESS table, restricted to in-frame sequences. Some clones are absent from its copies; in checked studies, under half trace to an unresolved V gene, and the reason for the others is unknown. The sample has 600,000 or so clones on record, under 15% of them singletons. The ten most abundant clones make up more than 0.095% of the sample. Material: naive CD4+ T cells from blood. The cell subset or site label for this specimen denotes: true naive CD4+ T cells. The receptors shown here come from a man in his thirties or forties with type 1 diabetes.

This clone has more than one count but fewer than ten. CDR3: CSAGTAISYEQYF. In nucleotides, the CDR3 is TGCAGCGCCGGGACAGCCATCTCCTACGAGCAGTACTTC. The rearrangement joins TRBV29-1 to TRBJ2-7; 7 bases fit TRBD1. This CDR3 spans 13 amino acids. J lost 0 bases, V lost 7 bases, and 6 bases had no gene match. CDR1 is SQVTM and CDR2 is ANQGSEA in the germline V gene.

The chain recombines TRBV4-1 with TRBJ2-3; D remains unclear. This CDR3 comprises 13 residues. Per the germline V gene, CDR1 is MGHRA and CDR2 is YSYEKL. Trimming removed 3 bases at V and 14 bases at J, with 18 bases between. In nucleotides, the CDR3 is TGCGCCAGCAGCCACCAAGGCGTAGGTCAGGCGTATTTT. This codes for CASSHQGVGQAYF.

The V and J genes are TRBV5-5 and TRBJ2-1; TRBD2 aligns across 13 bases. This CDR3 has 15 amino acids. The germline V gene encodes CDR1 SGHKS and CDR2 YYEKEE (reference sequence). The J segment lost 6 bases and the V segment lost 4 bases, leaving 4 bases of the junction unmatched. CDR3: CASSAGTSGVNEQFF. CDR3 sequence (DNA): TGTGCCAGCAGCGCCGGGACTAGCGGGGTCAATGAGCAGTTCTTC.

The J gene is TRBJ2-4, the V gene TRBV7-8; D gene unclear. V lost 1 base to trimming and J lost 6 bases, with 16 bases between them. CDR1 is SGHVS and CDR2 is FQNEAQ in the germline V gene. The CDR3 contains 16 residues. CDR3 bases: TGTGCCAGCAGCTTAGTCCGTCAAGCTTTGACAAACATTCAGTACTTC. Translated: CASSLVRQALTNIQYF.

This clone was seen only a few times. This chain's CDR3 is CASSLASGTGGEKLFF. In nucleotides, the CDR3 is TGTGCCAGCAGCTTGGCCTCCGGGACAGGGGGCGAAAAACTGTTTTTT. The J gene is TRBJ1-4, the V gene TRBV5-6; 12 positions match TRBD1. Germline CDR1 is SGHDT and CDR2 is YYEEEE. The CDR3 length is 16 residues. Losses at the gene ends were 0 bases for V and 8 bases for J; bases not matched to a gene: 5.

This clone was seen a few times. The chain couples TRBV4-3 to TRBJ2-7, with D tentatively TRBD2 (5 bases). The ends were cut back, 0 bases at V and 2 bases at J, with 11 bases in the middle. The V gene's germline CDR1 is LGHNA and CDR2 YSLEER. The CDR3 is 15 amino acids. The CDR3 DNA sequence: TGCGCCAGCAGCCAAGATTTCGAGGGCCCCTACGAGCAGTACTTC. The encoded protein is CASSQDFEGPYEQYF.

V usage is TRBV19 and J usage is TRBJ2-3; 12 nucleotides agree with TRBD2. The CDR3 covers 19 residues. CDR1 LNHDA and CDR2 SQIVND come from the germline V gene (reference sequence). The J segment lost 1 base and the V segment lost 3 bases, leaving 11 bases of the junction unmatched. The CDR3 DNA follows: TGTGCCAGTAGTATTTGGTCTAGCGGGGGGGCCGGGGGCACAGATACGCAGTATTTT. It codes for CASSIWSSGGAGGTDTQYF.

CDR3 amino acids: CSTRTGGNEQYF. The CDR3 DNA follows: TGCAGCACCCGAACAGGGGGCAACGAGCAGTACTTC. The V call is TRBV29-1, the J call TRBJ2-7; 9 bases map to TRBD1. Germline V gene sequence: CDR1 SQVTM, CDR2 ANQGSEA. This CDR3 has 12 amino acids. The J segment lost 5 bases and the V segment lost 8 bases, leaving 7 bases of the junction unmatched.

The chain carries TRBV29-1 and TRBJ1-5; 10 bases match TRBD1. The CDR3 is 14 residues long. The ends lost 6 bases at V and 1 base at J; junction bases unmatched: 3. Germline V gene data show CDR1 as SQVTM and CDR2 as ANQGSEA. CDR3 amino acids: CSVSGQGSNQPQHF. The CDR3 DNA reads as TGCAGCGTGTCGGGACAGGGGAGCAATCAGCCCCAGCATTTT.

In this sample, this clone turned up a few times. The gene calls are TRBV25-1 and TRBJ2-1; perhaps TRBD2 as D (7 bases). The CDR3 extends over 14 amino acids. The V end was cut by 2 bases, the J end by 7 bases, with 12 bases between. Germline V gives CDR1 MGHDK, CDR2 SYGVNS. This chain's CDR3 is CASSEGGAGNEQFF. The CDR3 region has the DNA TGTGCCAGCAGTGAAGGGGGGGCCGGGAATGAGCAGTTCTTC. Looking up the rest from reference TRBV25-1 and TRBJ2-1 gives the full variable domain: EADIYQTPRYLVIGTGKKITLECSQTMGHDKMYWYQQDPGMELHLIHYSYGVNSTEKGDLSSESTVSRIRTEHFPLTLESARPSHTSQYLCASSEGGAGNEQFFGPGTRLTVL.

J is TRBJ2-7 and V is TRBV5-1; a weak D match, TRBD2 (6 bases). The V end was cut by 3 bases, the J end by 6 bases, with 13 bases between. The CDR3 has 13 residues. The germline gives CDR1 SGHRS, CDR2 YFSETQ. The CDR3: CASSSGGRGEQYF. As DNA, the CDR3 is TGCGCCAGCAGCTCCGGGGGAAGGGGCGAGCAGTACTTC.

In this sample, this clone turned up once. In DNA, the CDR3 is TGTGCCAGCAGTTACGGTGGGGTCAAGTACGAGCAGTACTTC. Protein product: CASSYGGVKYEQYF. The chain is built from TRBV6-5 and TRBJ2-7, with no clear D. CDR1 and CDR2 from the germline V gene are MNHEY and SVGAGI. Trimming removed 2 bases at V and 4 bases at J, with 12 bases between. CDR3 length equals 14 residues.

This clone was seen only a few times. The V and J genes are TRBV14 and TRBJ2-4, with TRBD1 matching over 9 bases. CDR1 is SGHDN and CDR2 is FVKESK in the germline V gene. The CDR3 has 17 residues. With 0 bases clipped from V and 12 bases from J, the junction kept 15 bases outside the gene matches. The CDR3 nucleotides read TGTGCCAGCAGCCAAGACCACCGGGACAGGGACGGCAGGGGTCAGTACTTC. It translates to CASSQDHRDRDGRGQYF.

This clone appeared a few times. J is TRBJ2-1 and V is TRBV12-5, with 9 bases matching TRBD2. This CDR3 is built from 17 residues. J gave up 4 bases and V 0 bases, and 7 bases lay outside the gene matches. From germline, CDR1 is LGHNT and CDR2 FRNRAP. CDR3: CASGLVQGLAGYNEQFF. For the CDR3, the DNA is TGTGCTAGTGGTTTGGTACAAGGGCTAGCGGGATACAATGAGCAGTTCTTC. Filled out from reference TRBV12-5 and TRBJ2-1, the complete variable domain reads DARVTQTPRHKVTEMGQEVTMRCQPILGHNTVFWYRQTMMQGLELLAYFRNRAPLDDSGMPKDRFSAEMPDATLATLKIQPSEPRDSAVYFCASGLVQGLAGYNEQFFGPGTRLTVL.

The rearrangement links TRBV4-2 to TRBJ1-5, with D tentatively TRBD1 (5 bases). The V gene's germline CDR1 is LGHNA and CDR2 YNFKEQ. Trimming stripped 4 bases from V and 1 base from J, with 14 bases between. There are 16 residues in the CDR3. Written as DNA, the CDR3 is TGTGCCAGCAGCCCAGGGAGTAGGCAGAGCAATCAGCCCCAGCATTTT. This translates into CASSPGSRQSNQPQHF.

V is TRBV28 and J is TRBJ2-7; D gene uncertain. V lost 3 bases to trimming and J lost 12 bases, with 12 bases between them. The CDR3 is made up of 11 amino acids. CDR1 and CDR2 (germline): MDHEN, SYDVKM. CDR3 amino acids: CASSFGVSRYF. In nucleotides, the CDR3 is TGTGCCAGCAGTTTTGGTGTCAGTCGGTACTTC.

This clone was seen a handful of times. V and J are TRBV7-9 and TRBJ1-3; tentative D call: TRBD1 (6 bases). Germline V gives CDR1 SEHNR, CDR2 FQNEAQ (reference sequence). V lost 2 bases and J 0 bases, leaving 11 bases between the germline ends. The CDR3 loop spans 16 amino acids. The CDR3: CASSLFGQLSGNTIYF. CDR3 DNA sequence: TGTGCCAGCAGCTTATTCGGACAGCTCTCTGGAAACACCATATATTTT.

The CDR3 coding sequence is TGTGCCAGCGGTGGGGGGGAGCTGTTTTTT. Its protein is CASGGGELFF. The J gene is TRBJ2-2, the V gene TRBV6-6, with no clear D. CDR1 and CDR2 from the germline V gene are MNHNY and SVGAGI (reference sequence). V lost 8 bases and J 8 bases, leaving 6 bases between the germline ends. This CDR3 contains 10 residues.

There are a few counts of this clone. The chain carries TRBV30 and TRBJ1-6; D not certain. CDR3 size: 15 residues. Trimming cost V 2 bases and J 5 bases, with 13 bases left between them. The germline V gene encodes CDR1 GTSNPN and CDR2 SVGIG (reference sequence). The CDR3 sequence: CAWSSGVIDNSPLHF. The CDR3 DNA is TGTGCCTGGAGTTCTGGAGTAATTGATAATTCACCCCTCCACTTT. Together with reference TRBV30 and TRBJ1-6, the CDR3 gives the full variable domain: SQTIHQWPATLVQPVGSPLSLECTVEGTSNPNLYWYRQAAGRGLQLLFYSVGIGQISSEVPQNLSASRPQDRQFILSSKKLLLSDSGFYLCAWSSGVIDNSPLHFGNGTRLTVT.

J is TRBJ2-7 and V is TRBV28; 9 bases are a match to TRBD1. The CDR3 loop spans 14 amino acids. Looked up from germline, CDR1 is MDHEN and CDR2 is SYDVKM. V shed 2 bases, J shed 7 bases, and the junction held 6 bases outside the gene matches. The chain's CDR3 is CASSLPGQGEEQYF. CDR3 DNA sequence: TGTGCCAGCAGTTTACCGGGACAGGGAGAGGAGCAGTACTTC.

As concerns this clone: Other DNA sequences in this sample translate to the same CDR3. V gene TRBV7-9 combines with J gene TRBJ2-1; the D is unclear. CDR1 and CDR2 from the germline V gene are SEHNR and FQNEAQ (reference sequence). V was pared by 0 bases and J by 1 base, with 7 bases between. The CDR3 totals 15 residues. In DNA, the CDR3 is TGTGCCAGCAGCTTAGCAGGCAGTTCCTACAATGAGCAGTTCTTC. It translates to CASSLAGSSYNEQFF.

The genes are TRBV5-1 and TRBJ1-1; D not resolved. The CDR3 runs to 15 residues. Trimming left V 2 bases short and J 2 bases short, with 13 bases between. CDR1 SGHRS and CDR2 YFSETQ come from the germline V gene. The CDR3 coding sequence is TGCGCCAGCAGCTTCACACGGCGGAGCAACACTGAAGCTTTCTTT. Residues: CASSFTRRSNTEAFF.

The chain joins TRBV10-3 to TRBJ1-1; the D gene is possibly TRBD1 (5 bases). CDR1 is ENHRY and CDR2 is SYGVKD in the germline V gene. CDR3 length equals 14 residues. Trimming took off 5 bases at V and 4 bases at J, with 14 bases between the two ends. CDR3 loop: CAISRGVGSTEAFF. In DNA form, the CDR3 reads TGTGCCATCAGTCGAGGGGTAGGGAGCACTGAAGCTTTCTTT.

The V and J genes are TRBV15 and TRBJ2-6; 7 nucleotides agree with TRBD1. Germline values: CDR1 LNHNV, CDR2 YYDKDF (reference sequence). The CDR3 consists of 19 residues. V lost 0 bases to trimming and J lost 0 bases; unmatched junction nucleotides: 8. DNA for the CDR3: TGTGCCACCAGCAGAGATCGAGGGACAGCCGGCTCTGGGGCCAACGTCCTGACTTTC. This gives the protein CATSRDRGTAGSGANVLTF.

Remarks on this clone: This sample also contains other DNA sequences that code for the same CDR3. The V and J genes are TRBV2 and TRBJ1-5; no reliable D call. Germline CDR1 and CDR2: SNHLY and FYNNEI. The V gene lost 6 bases and the J gene lost 3 bases, with 9 bases spanning the gap. The CDR3 has 13 residues. In DNA, the CDR3 is TGTGCCAGCAGCGGGGAGTTCAATCAGCCCCAGCATTTT. This codes for CASSGEFNQPQHF.

With respect to this clone: Within the sample, other DNA sequences also encode this same CDR3. The J gene is TRBJ2-1, the V gene TRBV7-2; D unresolved. The CDR3 sequence is 15 residues long. The germline V gene has CDR1 SGHTA and CDR2 FQGNSA. With 1 base removed from V and 0 bases from J, the gap between germline ends came to 7 bases. The chain's CDR3 is CASSLEASSYNEQFF. DNA for the CDR3: TGTGCCAGCAGCTTAGAGGCCAGCTCCTACAATGAGCAGTTCTTC.

V and J are TRBV18 and TRBJ2-1; maybe TRBD2 (5 bases). The CDR3 extends over 12 amino acids. The germline V gene has CDR1 KGHSH and CDR2 LQKENI. Trimming removed 4 bases at V and 5 bases at J, with 6 bases between. The CDR3 coding sequence is TGTGCCAGCTCACTACTAGACAATGAGCAGTTCTTC. Translation gives CASSLLDNEQFF.

This clone occurred a few times. The genes are TRBV29-1 and TRBJ1-2; possible D gene TRBD1, 6 bases. Trimming removed 3 bases from V and 2 bases from J, with 10 bases in between. The CDR3 runs to 13 residues. Germline values: CDR1 SQVTM, CDR2 ANQGSEA. CDR3 DNA sequence: TGCAGCGTTGATAGGAGGGGGAACTATGGCTACACCTTC. Translated: CSVDRRGNYGYTF.